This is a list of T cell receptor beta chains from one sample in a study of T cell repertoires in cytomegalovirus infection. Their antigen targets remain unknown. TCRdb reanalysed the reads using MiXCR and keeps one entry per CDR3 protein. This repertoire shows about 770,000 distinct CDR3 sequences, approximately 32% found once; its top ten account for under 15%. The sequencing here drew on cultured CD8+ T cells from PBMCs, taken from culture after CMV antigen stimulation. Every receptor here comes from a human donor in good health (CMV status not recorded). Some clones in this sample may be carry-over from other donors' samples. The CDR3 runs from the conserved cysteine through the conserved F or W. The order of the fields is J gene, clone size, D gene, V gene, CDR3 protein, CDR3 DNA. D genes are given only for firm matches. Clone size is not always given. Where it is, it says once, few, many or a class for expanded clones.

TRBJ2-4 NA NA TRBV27 CASGFPTQYF TGTGCCAGCGGATTTCCGACTCAGTACTTC
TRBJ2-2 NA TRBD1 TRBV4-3 CASSPGTGARELFF TGCGCCAGCAGCCCTGGGACAGGGGCCCGGGAGCTGTTTTTT
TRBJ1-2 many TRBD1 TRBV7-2 CASSQDRDRIHNYGYTF TGTGCCAGCAGCCAGGACCGGGACAGGATACATAACTATGGCTACACCTTC
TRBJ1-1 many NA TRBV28 CAIDKNTEAFF TGTGCCATCGATAAGAACACTGAAGCTTTCTTT
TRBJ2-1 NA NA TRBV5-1 CASRLQGIGVYNEQFF TGCGCCAGCAGATTACAGGGAATTGGGGTATACAATGAGCAGTTCTTC
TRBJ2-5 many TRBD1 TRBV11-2 CASSLETGNQETQYF TGTGCCAGCAGCTTAGAGACAGGGAACCAAGAGACCCAGTACTTC
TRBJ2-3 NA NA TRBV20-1 CSARRGGSTDTQYF TGCAGTGCTAGGAGGGGGGGAAGCACAGATACGCAGTATTTT
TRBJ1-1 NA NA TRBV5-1 CASSYDMNTEAFF TGCGCCAGCAGCTATGACATGAACACTGAAGCTTTCTTT
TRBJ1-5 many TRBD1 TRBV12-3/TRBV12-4 CASKGTGNNQPQHF TGTGCCAGCAAGGGGACAGGGAATAATCAGCCCCAGCATTTT
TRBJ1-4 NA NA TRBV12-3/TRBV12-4 CASSFSVYNEKLFF TGTGCCAGCAGTTTTTCAGTCTATAATGAAAAACTGTTTTTT
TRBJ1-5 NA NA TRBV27 CASSPEEGWTQHF TGTGCCAGCAGCCCTGAGGAGGGGTGGACCCAGCATTTT
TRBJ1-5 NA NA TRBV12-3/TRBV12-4 CASNGGYSNQPQHF TGTGCCAGCAACGGAGGCTATAGCAATCAGCCCCAGCATTTT
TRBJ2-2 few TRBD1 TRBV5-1 CASSTWDRGLAGELFF TGCGCCAGCAGCACATGGGACAGGGGGCTCGCCGGGGAGCTGTTTTTT
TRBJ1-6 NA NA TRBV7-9 CASSLGPPSLEPPYSSYNSPLHF TGTGCCAGCAGCTTAGGCCCCCCGTCCTTGGAGCCGCCCTATAGCTCCTATAATTCACCCCTCCACTTT
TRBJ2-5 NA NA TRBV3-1 CASSQQETGTEFQETQYF TGTGCCAGCAGCCAACAGGAAACAGGAACAGAATTCCAAGAGACCCAGTACTTC
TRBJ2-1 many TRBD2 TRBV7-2 CASSRTSGNPYNEQFF TGTGCCAGCAGCCGTACTAGCGGCAATCCTTACAATGAGCAGTTCTTC
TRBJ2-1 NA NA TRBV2 CASSEGSAWTVNEQFF TGTGCCAGCAGTGAAGGTTCGGCCTGGACGGTTAATGAGCAGTTCTTC
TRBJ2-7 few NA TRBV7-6 CASSPNDREQYF TGTGCCAGCAGCCCCAATGATCGCGAGCAGTACTTC
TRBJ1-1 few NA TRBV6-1 CASSEILTDKGDTEAFF TGTGCCAGCAGTGAAATCTTGACAGACAAGGGAGACACTGAAGCTTTCTTT
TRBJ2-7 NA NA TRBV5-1 CASKGDYEQYF TGCGCCAGCAAGGGTGACTACGAGCAGTACTTC